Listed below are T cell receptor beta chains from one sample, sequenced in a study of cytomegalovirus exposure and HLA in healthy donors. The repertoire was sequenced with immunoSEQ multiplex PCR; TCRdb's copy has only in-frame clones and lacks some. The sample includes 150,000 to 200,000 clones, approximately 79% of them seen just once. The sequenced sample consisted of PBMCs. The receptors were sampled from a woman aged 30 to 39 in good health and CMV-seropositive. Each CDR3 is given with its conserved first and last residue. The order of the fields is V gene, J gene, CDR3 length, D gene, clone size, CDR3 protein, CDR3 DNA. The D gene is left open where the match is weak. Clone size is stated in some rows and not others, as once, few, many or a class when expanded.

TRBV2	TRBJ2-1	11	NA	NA	CASATFNEQFF	TGTGCCAGCGCGACTTTCAATGAGCAGTTCTTC
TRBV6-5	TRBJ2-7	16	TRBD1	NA	CASSYAGTGGHGEQYF	TGTGCCAGCAGTTACGCCGGGACAGGGGGCCACGGCGAGCAGTACTTC
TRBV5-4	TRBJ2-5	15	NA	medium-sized	CASSSNWGEQETQYF	TGTGCCAGCAGCTCTAATTGGGGGGAACAAGAGACCCAGTACTTC
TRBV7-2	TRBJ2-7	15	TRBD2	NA	CASSLGLAGSYEQYF	TGTGCCAGCAGCTTAGGACTAGCGGGGTCCTACGAGCAGTACTTC
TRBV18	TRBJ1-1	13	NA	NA	CASSPDSYTEAFF	TGTGCCAGCTCACCCGACAGCTACACTGAAGCTTTCTTT
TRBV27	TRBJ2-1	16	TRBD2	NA	CASSSGSGRAHNEQFF	TGTGCCAGCAGCTCCGGTAGCGGGCGGGCTCACAATGAGCAGTTCTTC
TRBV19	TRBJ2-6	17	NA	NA	CASSLDGTNSGANVLTF	TGTGCCAGTAGCCTCGACGGGACAAACTCTGGGGCCAACGTCCTGACTTTC
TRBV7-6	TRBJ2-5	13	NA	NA	CASSPAGWETQYF	TGTGCCAGCAGCCCCGCGGGATGGGAGACCCAGTACTTC
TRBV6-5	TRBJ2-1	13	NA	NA	CASSLIGGNEQFF	TGTGCCAGCAGTTTGATCGGAGGGAATGAGCAGTTCTTC
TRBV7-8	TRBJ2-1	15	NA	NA	CASSFLALGKNEQFF	TGTGCCAGCAGCTTCCTAGCGTTAGGTAAGAATGAGCAGTTCTTC
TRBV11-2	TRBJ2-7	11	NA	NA	CASSPLGEQYF	TGTGCCAGCAGTCCACTTGGCGAGCAGTACTTC
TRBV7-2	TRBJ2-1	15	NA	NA	CASSPLSSSYNEQFF	TGTGCCAGCAGCCCCCTATCTAGCTCCTACAATGAGCAGTTCTTC
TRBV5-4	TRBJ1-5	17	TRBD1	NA	CASSFNLPGQGNQPQHF	TGTGCCAGCAGCTTTAACCTACCGGGACAGGGAAATCAGCCCCAGCATTTT
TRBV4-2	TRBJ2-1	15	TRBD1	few	CASSLTRDRENEQFF	TGTGCCAGCAGCCTAACCCGGGACAGGGAAAATGAGCAGTTCTTC
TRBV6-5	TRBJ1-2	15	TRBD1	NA	CASSYWLGTGGGYTF	TGTGCCAGCAGTTATTGGTTGGGGACAGGGGGCGGCTACACCTTC
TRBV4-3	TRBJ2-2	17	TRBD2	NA	CASSRNSGVANTGELFF	TGCGCCAGCAGCCGTAATAGCGGGGTCGCGAACACCGGGGAGCTGTTTTTT
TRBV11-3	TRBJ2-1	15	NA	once	CASSLEGSGGGEQFF	TGTGCCAGCAGCTTAGAGGGTAGCGGAGGTGGCGAGCAGTTCTTC
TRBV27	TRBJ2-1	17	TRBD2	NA	CASSLSNLAGPYNEQFF	TGTGCCAGCAGTTTGTCTAACCTAGCGGGGCCCTACAATGAGCAGTTCTTC
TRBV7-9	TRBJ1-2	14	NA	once	CASSLAVRNYGYTF	TGTGCCAGCAGCTTAGCGGTACGGAACTATGGCTACACCTTC
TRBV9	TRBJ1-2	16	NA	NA	CASSVMTAGGIYGYTF	TGTGCCAGCAGCGTGATGACAGCGGGTGGGATCTATGGCTACACCTTC
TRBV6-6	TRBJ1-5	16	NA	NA	CASSYSYGVGNQPQHF	TGTGCCAGCAGTTACTCGTACGGGGTGGGCAATCAGCCCCAGCATTTT
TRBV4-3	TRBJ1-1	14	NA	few	CASSQGQGATEAFF	TGCGCCAGCAGCCAAGGGCAGGGTGCCACTGAAGCTTTCTTT
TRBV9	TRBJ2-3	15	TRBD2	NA	CASSVTSGYTDTQYF	TGTGCCAGCAGCGTGACTAGCGGTTACACAGATACGCAGTATTTT
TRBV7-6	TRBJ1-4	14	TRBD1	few	CASSSGTGDPKLFF	TGTGCCAGCAGTTCCGGGACAGGGGACCCAAAACTGTTTTTT
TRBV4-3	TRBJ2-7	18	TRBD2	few	CASSQEGGGSPRSYEQYF	TGCGCCAGCAGCCAAGAGGGGGGGGGAAGTCCCCGCTCCTACGAGCAGTACTTC
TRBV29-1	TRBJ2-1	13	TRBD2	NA	CSASGTSINEQFF	TGCAGCGCTTCCGGGACTAGCATCAATGAGCAGTTCTTC
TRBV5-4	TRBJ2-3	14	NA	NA	CASSLAGISDTQYF	TGTGCCAGCAGCTTGGCGGGGATCTCAGATACGCAGTATTTT
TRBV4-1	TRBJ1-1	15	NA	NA	CASSPQILITTEAFF	TGCGCCAGCAGCCCACAGATATTGATAACCACTGAAGCTTTCTTT
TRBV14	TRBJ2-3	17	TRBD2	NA	CASSQDRLAGPTDTQYF	TGTGCCAGCAGCCAAGATCGGCTAGCGGGCCCCACAGATACGCAGTATTTT
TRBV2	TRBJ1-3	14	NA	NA	CASSGGPVGNTIYF	TGTGCCAGCAGTGGAGGCCCAGTCGGAAACACCATATATTTT
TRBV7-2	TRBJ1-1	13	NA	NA	CASLGWGGGEAFF	TGTGCCAGCCTCGGTTGGGGGGGCGGCGAAGCTTTCTTT
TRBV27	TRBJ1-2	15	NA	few	CASSLVAGQHYGYTF	TGTGCCAGCAGTTTAGTCGCAGGGCAACACTATGGCTACACCTTC
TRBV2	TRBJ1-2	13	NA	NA	CASGDTIYYGYTF	TGTGCCAGCGGTGACACAATATACTATGGCTACACCTTC
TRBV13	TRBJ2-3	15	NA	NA	CASSFEGAGADTQYF	TGTGCCAGCAGCTTCGAAGGGGCTGGGGCAGATACGCAGTATTTT
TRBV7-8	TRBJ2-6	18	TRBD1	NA	CASSHFSGGAAGANVLTF	TGTGCCAGCAGCCATTTTTCAGGGGGCGCTGCTGGGGCCAACGTCCTGACTTTC
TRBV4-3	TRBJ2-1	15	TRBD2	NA	CASSQDPGGYNEQFF	TGCGCCAGCAGCCAAGATCCGGGGGGGTACAATGAGCAGTTCTTC
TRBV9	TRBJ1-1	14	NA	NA	CASSVATANTEAFF	TGTGCCAGCAGCGTAGCCACAGCGAACACTGAAGCTTTCTTT
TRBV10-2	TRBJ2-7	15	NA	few	CASRMDSLSSYEQYF	TGCGCCAGCAGAATGGACAGCCTTAGCTCCTACGAGCAGTACTTC
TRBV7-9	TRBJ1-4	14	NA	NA	CASSQQGANEKLFF	TGTGCCAGCAGCCAACAGGGAGCTAATGAAAAACTGTTTTTT
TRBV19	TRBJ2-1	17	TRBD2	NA	CASSRGLARPGVDEQFF	TGTGCCAGTAGTAGGGGACTAGCGCGCCCCGGTGTTGATGAGCAGTTCTTC
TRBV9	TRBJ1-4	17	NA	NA	CASSVDPQVATNEKLFF	TGTGCCAGCAGCGTAGATCCCCAGGTTGCAACTAATGAAAAACTGTTTTTT
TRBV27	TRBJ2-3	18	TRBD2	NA	CASSHRVVSGRVADTQYF	TGTGCCAGCAGTCACCGTGTGGTTAGCGGGAGGGTAGCAGATACGCAGTATTTT
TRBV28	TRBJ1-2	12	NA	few	CASSLQVAGYTF	TGTGCCAGCAGTTTACAGGTGGCCGGCTACACCTTC
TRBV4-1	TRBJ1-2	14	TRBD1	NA	CASSQEGQIYGYTF	TGCGCCAGCAGCCAAGAGGGACAGATCTATGGCTACACCTTC
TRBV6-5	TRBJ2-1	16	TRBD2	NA	CASSFTAGGSYNEQFF	TGTGCCAGCAGTTTTACAGCGGGAGGGTCCTACAATGAGCAGTTCTTC
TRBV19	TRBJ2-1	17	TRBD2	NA	CARGVVAGSIGYNEQFF	TGTGCCAGGGGGGTCGTAGCGGGATCGATCGGATACAATGAGCAGTTCTTC
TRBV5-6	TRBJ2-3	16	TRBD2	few	CASSFSGRCGTDTQYF	TGTGCCAGCAGCTTCAGCGGGAGGTGCGGCACAGATACGCAGTATTTT
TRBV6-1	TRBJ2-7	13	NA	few	CASTVSGRGEQYF	TGTGCCAGTACGGTAAGTGGAAGGGGGGAGCAGTACTTC
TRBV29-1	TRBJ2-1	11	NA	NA	CSVDKANEQFF	TGCAGCGTTGATAAAGCTAATGAGCAGTTCTTC
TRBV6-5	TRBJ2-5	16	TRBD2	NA	CASSYSTSGTPGTQYF	TGTGCCAGCAGTTACTCGACTAGCGGAACCCCAGGGACCCAGTACTTC
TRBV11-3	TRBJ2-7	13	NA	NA	CASSSTSLGEQYF	TGTGCCAGCAGCTCGACATCATTGGGCGAGCAGTACTTC
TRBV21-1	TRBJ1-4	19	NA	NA	CASSKYPFRGRPTNEKLFF	TGTGCCAGCAGCAAATACCCTTTTCGAGGAAGGCCAACTAATGAAAAACTGTTTTTT
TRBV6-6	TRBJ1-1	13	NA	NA	CASGRTWNTEAFF	TGTGCCAGCGGTCGTACTTGGAACACTGAAGCTTTCTTT
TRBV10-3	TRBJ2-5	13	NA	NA	CAISDSRGETQYF	TGTGCCATCAGTGACTCCCGAGGGGAGACCCAGTACTTC
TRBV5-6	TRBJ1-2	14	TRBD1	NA	CASSWMGQNYGYTF	TGTGCCAGCAGCTGGATGGGACAGAACTATGGCTACACCTTC
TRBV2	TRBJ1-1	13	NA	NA	CASSRGPEGEAFF	TGTGCCAGCAGTCGGGGACCGGAGGGTGAAGCTTTCTTT
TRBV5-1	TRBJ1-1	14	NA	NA	CASSIGQSNTEAFF	TGCGCCAGCAGCATCGGACAGTCGAACACTGAAGCTTTCTTT
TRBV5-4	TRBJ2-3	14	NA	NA	CASSFLDPTDTQYF	TGTGCCAGCAGCTTCCTAGACCCCACAGATACGCAGTATTTT
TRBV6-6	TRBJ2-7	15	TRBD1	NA	CASSRDRERAYEQYF	TGTGCCAGCAGCCGCGACAGGGAACGTGCCTACGAGCAGTACTTC